These T cell receptor beta chains were read from a single sample in a study of PD-1 blockade in classical Hodgkin lymphoma. Only in-frame clones appear in the TCRdb table, and some are missing; sequencing was by immunoSEQ multiplex PCR. Among 9,300 or so clones listed, roughly 70% were seen once. The specimen was CD8+ T cells from blood, collected before the fourth cycle of nivolumab. Receptors originate from a human donor with classical Hodgkin lymphoma. The conserved cysteine and the conserved F or W are not part of the CDR3 here.

cdr3_aa: ASSHRGGANNNEQF
v_call: TRBV7-9
j_call: TRBJ2-1

cdr3_aa: ASSQNWGTAGPDNEQF
v_call: TRBV4-3
j_call: TRBJ2-1

cdr3_aa: ASSRRGLENTIY
v_call: TRBV7-9
j_call: TRBJ1-3

cdr3_aa: ASSTNFPRTAFWETQY
v_call: TRBV27
j_call: TRBJ2-5

cdr3_aa: ASSLLAETVEQY
v_call: TRBV28
j_call: TRBJ2-7

cdr3_aa: ASSVSGDRSYEQY
v_call: TRBV9
j_call: TRBJ2-7

cdr3_aa: ASSYNGPFYEQY
v_call: TRBV27
j_call: TRBJ2-7

cdr3_aa: ASSLESFYGYT
v_call: TRBV28
j_call: TRBJ1-2

cdr3_aa: ASSQGTAGNLFYEQY
v_call: TRBV7-6
j_call: TRBJ2-7

cdr3_aa: ASSIPGIGEETQY
v_call: TRBV19
j_call: TRBJ2-5

cdr3_aa: ASSPRDSGNPLEQY
v_call: TRBV5-4
j_call: TRBJ2-7

cdr3_aa: ASSITGNTEAF
v_call: TRBV19
j_call: TRBJ1-1

cdr3_aa: ASSPGQGRDTQY
v_call: TRBV5-1
j_call: TRBJ2-3

cdr3_aa: ASSQDQETRSGNTIY
v_call: TRBV4-1
j_call: TRBJ1-3

cdr3_aa: ASSYTTGTYEQY
v_call: TRBV11-2
j_call: -

cdr3_aa: ASSPRGGETEAF
v_call: TRBV4-1
j_call: TRBJ1-1

cdr3_aa: ASSWGRTEAF
v_call: TRBV7-6
j_call: TRBJ1-1

cdr3_aa: ASSTLTANNEKLF
v_call: TRBV28
j_call: TRBJ1-4

cdr3_aa: ASSSLRDRGANYGYT
v_call: TRBV27
j_call: TRBJ1-2

cdr3_aa: ASSGVGQVVSYQPQH
v_call: TRBV2
j_call: TRBJ1-5

cdr3_aa: ASSEGTGLLRETQY
v_call: TRBV14
j_call: TRBJ2-5

cdr3_aa: ASSIDRQGISTDTQY
v_call: TRBV19
j_call: TRBJ2-3